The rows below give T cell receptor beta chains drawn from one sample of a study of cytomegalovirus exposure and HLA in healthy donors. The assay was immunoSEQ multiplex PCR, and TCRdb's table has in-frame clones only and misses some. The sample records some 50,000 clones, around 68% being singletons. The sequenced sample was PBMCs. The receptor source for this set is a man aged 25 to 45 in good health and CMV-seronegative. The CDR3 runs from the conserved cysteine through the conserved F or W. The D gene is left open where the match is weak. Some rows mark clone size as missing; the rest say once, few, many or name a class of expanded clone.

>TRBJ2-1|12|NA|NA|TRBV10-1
CASSESAGEQFF
TGCGCCAGCAGTGAGAGCGCGGGTGAGCAGTTCTTC
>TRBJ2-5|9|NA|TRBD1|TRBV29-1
CSVGQGGYF
TGCAGCGTTGGACAGGGGGGGTACTTC
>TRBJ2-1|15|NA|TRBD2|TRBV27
CASSGLARSVHEQFF
TGTGCCAGCAGCGGACTAGCGAGGTCGGTCCATGAGCAGTTCTTC
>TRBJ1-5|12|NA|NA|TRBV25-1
CASSEGTGNQHF
TGTGCCAGCAGTGAAGGAACAGGGAATCAGCATTTT
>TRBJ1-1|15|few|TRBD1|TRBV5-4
CASSNPGQGYAEAFF
TGTGCCAGCAGCAATCCGGGACAGGGATACGCTGAAGCTTTCTTT
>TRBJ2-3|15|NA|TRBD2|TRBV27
CASGVAGEGTDTQYF
TGTGCCAGCGGCGTAGCGGGAGAGGGCACAGATACGCAGTATTTT
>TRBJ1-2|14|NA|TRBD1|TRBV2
CASKRDRVDYGYTF
TGTGCCAGCAAGAGGGACAGGGTGGACTATGGCTACACCTTC
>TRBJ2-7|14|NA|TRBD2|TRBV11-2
CASRTRREYYEQYF
TGTGCCAGCAGGACGCGGCGGGAGTACTACGAGCAGTACTTC
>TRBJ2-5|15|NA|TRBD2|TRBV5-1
CASSPGGSYQETQYF
TGCGCCAGCAGCCCCGGGGGGTCCTACCAAGAGACCCAGTACTTC
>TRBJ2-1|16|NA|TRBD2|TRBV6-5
CASSYVVGEGYNEQFF
TGTGCCAGCAGTTACGTTGTGGGGGAGGGCTACAATGAGCAGTTCTTC
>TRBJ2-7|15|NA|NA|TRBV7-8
CASSATDGGRYEQYF
TGTGCCAGCAGCGCCACTGACGGGGGAAGGTACGAGCAGTACTTC
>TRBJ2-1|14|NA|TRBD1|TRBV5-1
CASSSGQGFDEQFF
TGCGCCAGCAGTTCGGGACAGGGTTTCGATGAGCAGTTCTTC
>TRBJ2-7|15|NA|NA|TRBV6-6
CASSYSTVQTYEQYF
TGTGCCAGCAGTTACTCCACAGTACAAACCTACGAGCAGTACTTC
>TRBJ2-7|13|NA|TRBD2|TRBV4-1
CASSQEGGPEQYF
TGCGCCAGCAGCCAAGAGGGAGGGCCCGAGCAGTACTTC
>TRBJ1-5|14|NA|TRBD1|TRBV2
CASSPGQGYQPQHF
TGTGCCAGCAGTCCGGGACAGGGGTATCAGCCCCAGCATTTT
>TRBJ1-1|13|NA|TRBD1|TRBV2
CASIPGGYAEAFF
TGTGCCAGCATTCCAGGGGGCTATGCTGAAGCTTTCTTT
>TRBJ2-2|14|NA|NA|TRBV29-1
CSVAVSGFTGELFF
TGCAGCGTTGCGGTATCGGGGTTCACCGGGGAGCTGTTTTTT
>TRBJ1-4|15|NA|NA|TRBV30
CAWSSGGKTNEKLFF
TGTGCCTGGAGTTCGGGGGGCAAAACTAATGAAAAACTGTTTTTT
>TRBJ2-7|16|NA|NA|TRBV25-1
CASSELGVSSSYEQYF
TGTGCCAGCAGTGAATTAGGGGTTTCAAGTTCCTACGAGCAGTACTTC
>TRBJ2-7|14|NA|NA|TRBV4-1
CASSQDAGYNEQYF
TGCGCCAGCAGCCAAGATGCAGGGTACAACGAGCAGTACTTC
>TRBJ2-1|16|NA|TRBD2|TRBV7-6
CASSSSGTTVNSEQFF
TGTGCCAGCAGCTCCTCCGGGACTACAGTGAATAGTGAGCAGTTCTTC
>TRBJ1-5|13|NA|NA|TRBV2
CASSLPGAQPQHF
TGTGCCAGCAGTCTGCCGGGAGCTCAGCCCCAGCATTTT